The sequence of this T cell receptor (beta chain) was determined in a study of shared clonotypes between healthy human individuals. The V gene's germline CDR1 is SGHRS and CDR2 YFSETQ. The CDR3 is made up of 15 amino acids. Trimming pared 1 base from V and 4 bases from J, leaving 12 bases between. CD4+ cells yielded CD45RA+ naive and CD45RA-negative memory subsets. The table came from immunoSEQ multiplex PCR; TCRdb's copy has only in-frame clones and leaves some out. The profile shows about 2.4 million clones, 93% of them singletons. The rearrangement links TRBV5-1 to TRBJ1-3, with D hard to call. Sample: naive CD4+ T cells from PBMCs. The subset was: CD45RA+ positively selected. This clonotype was sampled from a young man in good health. Some clones in this sample may be carry-over from other donors' samples. CDR3 coding DNA: TGCGCCAGCAGCTTGATGATAGGGTTGGGAAACACCATATATTTT. This sequence encodes CASSLMIGLGNTIYF.